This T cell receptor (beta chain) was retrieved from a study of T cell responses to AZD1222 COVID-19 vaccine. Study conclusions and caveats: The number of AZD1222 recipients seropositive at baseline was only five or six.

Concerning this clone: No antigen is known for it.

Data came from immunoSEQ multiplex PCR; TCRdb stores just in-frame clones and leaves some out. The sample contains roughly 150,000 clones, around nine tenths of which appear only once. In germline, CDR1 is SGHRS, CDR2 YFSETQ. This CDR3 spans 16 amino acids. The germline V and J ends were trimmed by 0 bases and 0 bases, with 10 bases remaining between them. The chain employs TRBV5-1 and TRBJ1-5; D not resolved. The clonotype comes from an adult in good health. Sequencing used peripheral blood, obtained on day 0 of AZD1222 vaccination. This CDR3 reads CASSLDPRPSNQPQHF. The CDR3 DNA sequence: TGCGCCAGCAGCTTGGATCCGAGGCCTAGCAATCAGCCCCAGCATTTT.